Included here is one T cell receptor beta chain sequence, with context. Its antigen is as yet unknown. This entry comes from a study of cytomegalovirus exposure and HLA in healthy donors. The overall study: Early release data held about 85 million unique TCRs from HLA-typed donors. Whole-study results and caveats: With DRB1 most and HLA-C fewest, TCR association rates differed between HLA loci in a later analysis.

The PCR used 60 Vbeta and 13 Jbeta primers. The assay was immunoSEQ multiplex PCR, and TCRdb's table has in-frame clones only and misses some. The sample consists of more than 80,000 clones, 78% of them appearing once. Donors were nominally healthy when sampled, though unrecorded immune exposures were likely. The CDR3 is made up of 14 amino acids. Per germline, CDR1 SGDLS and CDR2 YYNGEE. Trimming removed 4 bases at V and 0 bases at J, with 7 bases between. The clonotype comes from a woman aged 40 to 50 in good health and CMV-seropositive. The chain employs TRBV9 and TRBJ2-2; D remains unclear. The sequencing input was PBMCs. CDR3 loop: CASSRVTNTGELFF. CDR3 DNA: TGTGCCAGCAGCCGGGTGACGAACACCGGGGAGCTGTTTTTT.